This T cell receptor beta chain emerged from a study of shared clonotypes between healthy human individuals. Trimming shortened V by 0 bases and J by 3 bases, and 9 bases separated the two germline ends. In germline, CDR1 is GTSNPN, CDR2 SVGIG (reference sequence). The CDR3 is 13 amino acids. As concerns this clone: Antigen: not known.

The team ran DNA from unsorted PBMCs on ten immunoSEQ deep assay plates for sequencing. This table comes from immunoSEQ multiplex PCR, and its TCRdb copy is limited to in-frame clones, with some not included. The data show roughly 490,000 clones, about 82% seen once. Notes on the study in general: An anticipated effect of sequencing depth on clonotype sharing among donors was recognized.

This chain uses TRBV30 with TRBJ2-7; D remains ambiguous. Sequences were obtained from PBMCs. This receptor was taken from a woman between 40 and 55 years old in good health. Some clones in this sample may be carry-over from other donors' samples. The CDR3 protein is CAWSVHLNYEQYF. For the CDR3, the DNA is TGTGCCTGGAGTGTACATTTAAACTACGAGCAGTACTTC.